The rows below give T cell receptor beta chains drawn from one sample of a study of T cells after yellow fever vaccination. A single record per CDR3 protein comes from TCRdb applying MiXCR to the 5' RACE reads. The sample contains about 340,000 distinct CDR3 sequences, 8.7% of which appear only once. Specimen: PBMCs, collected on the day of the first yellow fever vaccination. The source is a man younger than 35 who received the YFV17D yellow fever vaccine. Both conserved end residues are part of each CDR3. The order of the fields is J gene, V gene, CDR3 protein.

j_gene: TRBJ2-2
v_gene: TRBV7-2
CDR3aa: CASSLRGTPHLPGELFF

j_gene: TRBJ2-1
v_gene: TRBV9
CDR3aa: CASSVGGAALKSSYNEQFF

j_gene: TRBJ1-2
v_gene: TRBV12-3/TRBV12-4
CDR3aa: CASSPIGTGALGGYTF

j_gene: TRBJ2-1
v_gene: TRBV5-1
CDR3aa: CASAKGLAMNEQFF

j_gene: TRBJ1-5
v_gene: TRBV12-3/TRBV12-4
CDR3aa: CASSTGDGNQPQHF

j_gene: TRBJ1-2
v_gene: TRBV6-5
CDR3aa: CASSSNEVYGYTF

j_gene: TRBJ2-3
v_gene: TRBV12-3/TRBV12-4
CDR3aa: CASSSPASGGAFRSSTDTQYF

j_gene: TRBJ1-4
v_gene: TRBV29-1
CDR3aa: CSVRDGNEKLFF

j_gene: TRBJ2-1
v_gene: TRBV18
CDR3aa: CASSPGGFQGNEQFF

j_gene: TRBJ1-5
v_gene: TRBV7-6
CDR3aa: CASSPGQGTHQPQHF

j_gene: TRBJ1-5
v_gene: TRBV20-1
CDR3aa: CSVRTGYSNQPQHF

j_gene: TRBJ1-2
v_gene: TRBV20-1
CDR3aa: CSADVTGIDYGYTF

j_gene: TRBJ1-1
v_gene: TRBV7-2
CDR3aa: CASSIQTGNTEAFF

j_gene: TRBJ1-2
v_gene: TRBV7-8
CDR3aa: CASSSGPNYGYTF

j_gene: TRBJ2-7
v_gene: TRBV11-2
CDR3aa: CASSQGRPYEQYF

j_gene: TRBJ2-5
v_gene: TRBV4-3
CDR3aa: CASSPLRGVAETQYF

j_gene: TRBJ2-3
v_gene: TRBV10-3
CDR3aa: CAISEYEASGGYTQYF

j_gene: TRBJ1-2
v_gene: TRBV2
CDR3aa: CASSVQRLNYGYTF

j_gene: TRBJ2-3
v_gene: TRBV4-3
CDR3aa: CASSQIAGSTDTQYF

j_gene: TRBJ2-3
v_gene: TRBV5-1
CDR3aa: CASSFQGAGADTQYF